What follows describes a single T cell receptor beta chain. The entry originates in a study of blood T cell repertoires in COVID-19. About the study: From T cells, B-cell-depleted T cells, or PBMCs came the material, which was cDNA or gDNA.

Donors in Cohort 3 counted as recovered after two negative PCRs, clearance, or symptom resolution. The table came from immunoSEQ multiplex PCR; TCRdb's copy has only in-frame clones and leaves some out. This sample yields under 300,000 clones, of which around nine tenths are seen a single time; approximately 9% belongs to the top ten. Germline assignment: CDR1 GTSNPN and CDR2 SVGIG (reference sequence). The CDR3 has 14 residues. V lost 0 bases, J lost 8 bases, and 11 bases lay in between. The gene calls are TRBV30 and TRBJ1-6; D unresolved. The sample consisted of PBMCs or T cells enriched from blood (not recorded which). The origin of this receptor is a man aged 40-49 years who had recovered from COVID-19. The CDR3 protein is CAWSVWIGDSPLHF. CDR3 coding DNA: TGTGCCTGGAGTGTTTGGATCGGGGATTCACCCCTCCACTTT.